A selection of T cell receptor beta chains follows, all from one sample in a study of CD8 T cells in Susac syndrome. MiXCR was run by TCRdb on the immunoSEQ multiplex PCR reads, yielding one entry per CDR3 protein. The sample lists some 150,000 distinct CDR3 sequences, almost 96% occurring once. Input material: CD4+ T cells from PBMCs. All receptors come from a human donor with Susac syndrome. The CDR3 runs from the conserved cysteine through the conserved F or W. The D gene is left open where the match is weak. The listing skips clone size in some rows; elsewhere it reads once, few, many or a size class.

abundance,j_gene,d_gene,v_gene,CDR3aa,CDR3nt
NA,TRBJ2-7,TRBD1,TRBV25-1,CASSGGTGWYSGQYF,TGTGCCAGCAGTGGCGGGACAGGGTGGTACTCAGGGCAGTACTTC
NA,TRBJ2-1,NA,TRBV2,CASWDNYNEQFF,TGTGCCAGTTGGGACAACTACAATGAGCAGTTCTTC
once,TRBJ2-7,TRBD2,TRBV3-1,CASSQDLASGRKQYF,TGTGCCAGCAGCCAAGATCTGGCTAGCGGGAGGAAGCAGTACTTC
NA,TRBJ1-2,NA,TRBV25-1,CASSETGRNYGYTF,TGTGCCAGCAGTGAAACCGGACGTAACTATGGCTACACCTTC
NA,TRBJ2-5,TRBD2,TRBV7-9,CASSPGLAGVETQYF,TGTGCCAGCAGCCCGGGACTAGCGGGAGTAGAGACCCAGTACTTC
NA,TRBJ1-5,TRBD1,TRBV12-3/TRBV12-4,CASTDRVSSNQPQHF,TGTGCCAGCACAGACAGGGTTTCAAGCAATCAGCCCCAGCATTTT
NA,TRBJ2-3,NA,TRBV29-1,CSVGTTSTDTQYF,TGCAGCGTTGGTACCACTAGCACAGATACGCAGTATTTT
NA,TRBJ2-1,NA,TRBV20-1,CTGGGSYNEQFF,TGCACCGGTGGCGGCTCCTACAATGAGCAGTTCTTC
NA,TRBJ2-7,TRBD1,TRBV18,CASSPPGTGSLYEQYF,TGTGCCAGCTCACCACCGGGGACAGGAAGCCTCTACGAGCAGTACTTC
once,TRBJ1-2,TRBD1,TRBV15,CATSSRGPTLGYTF,TGTGCCACCAGCTCAAGGGGGCCTACACTAGGCTACACCTTC
NA,TRBJ2-7,NA,TRBV20-1,CSARDSSRVYEQYF,TGCAGTGCTAGAGATAGCTCGCGGGTCTACGAGCAGTACTTC
NA,TRBJ2-3,NA,TRBV19,CASKTREDTQYF,TGTGCCAGCAAAACAAGAGAGGATACGCAGTATTTT
NA,TRBJ1-5,NA,TRBV27,CASSFSDSNQPQHF,TGTGCCAGCAGTTTTTCGGATAGCAATCAGCCCCAGCATTTT
NA,TRBJ2-1,TRBD2,TRBV14,CASSQGLQQFF,TGTGCCAGCAGCCAGGGACTACAGCAGTTCTTC
NA,TRBJ2-7,TRBD1,TRBV11-2,CASSPQTGPYEQYF,TGTGCCAGCAGCCCACAGACAGGGCCCTACGAGCAGTACTTC
NA,TRBJ1-2,NA,TRBV29-1,CSVPRPKGYGYTF,TGCAGCGTTCCCCGGCCCAAGGGCTATGGCTACACCTTC
NA,TRBJ2-7,TRBD1,TRBV6-5,CASSQSTTGGHEQYF,TGTGCCAGCAGTCAATCGACGACAGGGGGCCACGAGCAGTACTTC
NA,TRBJ2-1,NA,TRBV5-6,CASSPGAQTYNEQFF,TGTGCCAGCAGCCCCGGGGCGCAGACCTACAATGAGCAGTTCTTC
NA,TRBJ1-1,TRBD1,TRBV10-3,CAIKAPGTDLNTEAFF,TGTGCCATCAAAGCCCCGGGGACAGACCTGAACACTGAAGCTTTCTTT
NA,TRBJ2-7,NA,TRBV25-1,CASSFEDGAYEQYF,TGTGCCAGCAGTTTCGAGGACGGGGCCTACGAGCAGTACTTC
NA,TRBJ2-5,NA,TRBV6-6,CASSQRVGETQYF,TGTGCCAGCAGCCAAAGGGTTGGGGAGACCCAGTACTTC
NA,TRBJ1-2,NA,TRBV20-1,CSAWGEKGRNYGYTF,TGCAGTGCTTGGGGTGAGAAGGGTAGAAACTATGGCTACACCTTC
NA,TRBJ2-2,TRBD2,TRBV3-1,CASSQVSGMNTGELFF,TGTGCCAGCAGCCAAGTAAGCGGGATGAACACCGGGGAGCTGTTTTTT
NA,TRBJ1-2,NA,TRBV28,CASTPANYGYTF,TGTGCCAGCACGCCAGCTAACTATGGCTACACCTTC
NA,TRBJ2-7,NA,TRBV25-1,CASRAGSSYEQYF,TGTGCCAGCAGGGCAGGGAGCTCCTACGAGCAGTACTTC
NA,TRBJ2-3,NA,TRBV11-2,CASSSARYTQYF,TGTGCCAGCAGCTCCGCCCGGTATACGCAGTATTTT
NA,TRBJ2-1,NA,TRBV5-1,CASSLRSGYNEQFF,TGCGCCAGCAGCTTGAGGTCAGGGTACAATGAGCAGTTCTTC
NA,TRBJ2-1,TRBD2,TRBV6-2/TRBV6-3,CASSYTASGSPSYNEQFF,TGTGCCAGCAGTTACACGGCTAGCGGGAGCCCCTCCTACAATGAGCAGTTCTTC
NA,TRBJ1-6,TRBD1,TRBV6-1,CASSAGTEGSPLHF,TGTGCCAGCAGTGCCGGGACAGAGGGATCACCCCTCCACTTT
NA,TRBJ2-7,NA,TRBV15,CATSRDLGARGSYEQYF,TGTGCCACCAGCAGAGATTTGGGCGCGCGGGGCTCCTACGAGCAGTACTTC
once,TRBJ2-5,NA,TRBV20-1,CSARGPGETQYF,TGCAGTGCTAGGGGGCCGGGGGAGACCCAGTACTTC
NA,TRBJ1-5,NA,TRBV12-3/TRBV12-4,CASRAVLDQPQHF,TGTGCCAGCAGGGCGGTTTTGGATCAGCCCCAGCATTTT
NA,TRBJ1-2,NA,TRBV5-1,CASSLLPEAESYTF,TGCGCCAGCAGCTTGTTGCCAGAAGCGGAAAGCTACACCTTC
NA,TRBJ2-3,TRBD2,TRBV25-1,CASSEAGGVKDTQYF,TGTGCCAGCAGTGAGGCGGGGGGAGTGAAAGATACGCAGTATTTT
NA,TRBJ2-7,NA,TRBV5-5,CASSRGGSEQYF,TGTGCCAGCAGCCGTGGAGGGAGCGAGCAGTACTTC